These 14 T cell receptor beta chains came from one sample sequenced in a study of OX40 agonist ivuxolimab in advanced cancers. The method was immunoSEQ multiplex PCR; TCRdb's version includes in-frame clones alone and lacks a portion of them. Among around 62,000 clones listed, around 80% were seen once. The specimen comprised CD4+ or CD8+ T cells sorted from blood, sampled in a trial of the OX40 agonist ivuxolimab. All receptors come from an adult with an advanced solid tumor such as melanoma, head and neck, liver or kidney cancer.

This rearrangement joins TRBV18 to TRBJ2-5, with 8 nucleotides matching TRBD2. This CDR3 has 16 residues. CDR1 KGHSH and CDR2 LQKENI come from the germline V gene. Trimming removed 1 base from V and 5 bases from J; junction bases left unmatched: 9. The CDR3 nucleotides are TGTGCCAGCTCACCACTTAACGGACTAGCCGGTGAGACCCAGTACTTC. Its translation is CASSPLNGLAGETQYF.

The V call is TRBV6-6, the J call TRBJ1-2, with D unclear. The CDR3 loop spans 13 amino acids. Germline values: CDR1 MNHNY, CDR2 SVGAGI (reference sequence). Trimming took 6 bases from V and 8 from J, leaving 16 bases between them. For the CDR3, the DNA is TGTGCCAGCAGCCCTTATACCAGACGGGGCTACACCTTC. It is translated as CASSPYTRRGYTF.

The table lists this clone with a few counts. This chain links TRBV11-1 with TRBJ2-5; D is uncertain. The V gene lost 5 bases and the J gene lost 5 bases, with 18 bases spanning the gap. The CDR3 covers 15 residues. Germline V gene data show CDR1 as SGHAT and CDR2 as FQDESV (reference sequence). The CDR3 coding sequence is TGTGCCAGCAGCCTTCGGACGGAACCGAGGGAGACCCAGTACTTC. This encodes CASSLRTEPRETQYF. The variable domain in full, completed from reference TRBV11-1 and TRBJ2-5, reads EAEVAQSPRYKITEKSQAVAFWCDPISGHATLYWYRQILGQGPELLVQFQDESVVDDSQLPKDRFSAERLKGVDSTLKIQPAELGDSAMYLCASSLRTEPRETQYFGPGTRLLVL.

The chain joins TRBV28 to TRBJ2-5, with D perhaps given as TRBD1 or TRBD2 (5 bases each). Germline CDR1 is MDHEN and CDR2 is SYDVKM. The CDR3 totals 13 residues. Trimming left V 3 bases short and J 1 base short, with 6 bases between. The CDR3 region is CASSLGVQETQYF. DNA of the CDR3: TGTGCCAGCAGTTTGGGGGTCCAAGAGACCCAGTACTTC.

The chain couples TRBV6-6 to TRBJ1-2, with D maybe TRBD1 (5 bases). V was trimmed by 1 base and J by 6 bases, leaving 12 bases between them. This CDR3 comprises 14 residues. Germline-derived CDR1 and CDR2 are MNHNY and SVGAGI (reference sequence). The CDR3 sequence: CASSYLGELDGYTF. The CDR3 coding sequence is TGTGCCAGCAGTTACTTGGGGGAATTGGATGGCTACACCTTC.

This chain links TRBV28 with TRBJ1-1; TRBD1 is a possible D gene (6 bases). The CDR3 runs 15 residues. V lost 6 bases and J lost 1, with 15 bases in between. The germline gives CDR1 MDHEN, CDR2 SYDVKM. The CDR3 DNA reads as TGTGCCAGCAGGGTGAGGGGGGCGCGGAACACTGAAGCTTTCTTT. Translated, it gives CASRVRGARNTEAFF.

This rearrangement joins TRBV6-6 to TRBJ2-1; 11 nucleotides agree with TRBD2. The J segment lost 7 bases and the V segment lost 2 bases, leaving 4 bases of the junction unmatched. Germline lookup yields CDR1 MNHNY and CDR2 SVGAGI (reference sequence). CDR3 length: 15 residues. CDR3 bases: TGTGCCAGCAGTTACCGACTAGCGGGGTGGAATGAGCAGTTCTTC. Its translation is CASSYRLAGWNEQFF.

This sequence joins TRBV6-1 and TRBJ1-4; D may be TRBD1 (5 bases). Trimming pared 2 bases from V and 3 bases from J, leaving 7 bases between. The CDR3 totals 14 residues. The germline gives CDR1 MNHNS, CDR2 SASEGT. Here the CDR3 DNA reads TGTGCCAGCAGTGAATGGGGGTCTAATGAAAAACTGTTTTTT. Translation: CASSEWGSNEKLFF.

J is TRBJ2-7 and V is TRBV6-1, with D maybe TRBD1 (6 bases). The CDR3 length is 15 residues. V dropped 8 bases and J dropped 9 bases, with 26 bases sitting between them. Germline V lookup: CDR1 MNHNS, CDR2 SASEGT. CDR3 residues: CASLKGTLSPWGQYF. As DNA, the CDR3 is TGTGCCAGCTTAAAGGGGACACTGTCTCCGTGGGGGCAGTACTTC.

This clone has only one observation. The rearrangement uses TRBV6-6 and TRBJ2-1; D is uncertain. The germline V gene encodes CDR1 MNHNY and CDR2 SVGAGI (reference sequence). The CDR3 has 15 residues. Trimming shortened V by 1 base and J by 0 bases, and 7 bases separated the two germline ends. The CDR3 nucleotides are TGTGCCAGCAGTTACTTGGCTAGCTCCTACAATGAGCAGTTCTTC. Amino acid sequence: CASSYLASSYNEQFF.

This chain connects TRBV2 to TRBJ1-6; weak D call: TRBD1 (5 bases). In germline, CDR1 is SNHLY, CDR2 FYNNEI. V was pared by 11 bases and J by 10 bases, with 18 bases between. CDR3 length: 13 amino acids. The DNA for the CDR3 is TGTGCCGCAAGGGATATGGGGGACTCACCCCTCCACTTT. Encoded protein: CAARDMGDSPLHF. Using reference TRBV2 and TRBJ1-6 for the parts outside the CDR3, the full variable domain is EPEVTQTPSHQVTQMGQEVILRCVPISNHLYFYWYRQILGQKVEFLVSFYNNEISEKSEIFDDQFSVERPDGSNFTLKIRSTKLEDSAMYFCAARDMGDSPLHFGNGTRLTVT.

The chain recombines TRBV2 with TRBJ1-1; D is undetermined. The germline V gene has CDR1 SNHLY and CDR2 FYNNEI. The length of the CDR3 is 15 residues. V shed 2 bases and J shed 1 base, with 11 bases lying between them. The CDR3 protein is CASSEFKGPNTEAFF. CDR3 sequence (DNA): TGTGCCAGCAGTGAATTCAAAGGGCCGAACACTGAAGCTTTCTTT.

This chain links TRBV27 with TRBJ2-1; 10 bases are a match to TRBD1. V dropped 5 bases and J dropped 0; count of bases not matched to a gene: 10. The CDR3 is made up of 18 amino acids. The germline gives CDR1 MNHEY, CDR2 SMNVEV (reference sequence). The CDR3, as DNA: TGTGCCAGCAGTCCATCTTTGGGACAGGGGAGCTCCTACAATGAGCAGTTCTTC. This encodes CASSPSLGQGSSYNEQFF.

This chain links TRBV7-8 with TRBJ1-6, with D uncertain. Germline values: CDR1 SGHVS, CDR2 FQNEAQ. V shed 2 bases and J shed 1 base, with 9 bases lying between them. The length of the CDR3 is 16 residues. The CDR3 bases are TGTGCCAGCAGCTTAAACGAAGGGTCCTATAATTCACCCCTCCACTTT. Its translation: CASSLNEGSYNSPLHF.